What follows are 7 T cell receptor beta chains derived from one specimen sequenced in a study of cytomegalovirus exposure and HLA in healthy donors. In the PCR, 60 Vbeta and 13 Jbeta primers were used. Sequencing was performed with immunoSEQ multiplex PCR; in TCRdb, only in-frame clones are kept and a portion is missing. The sample includes 100,000 to 150,000 clones, roughly 77% of them seen just once. Sequencing was carried out using PBMCs. These receptors were collected from a man aged 30 to 39 in good health and CMV-seronegative.

This clone was seen more than once but under ten times. The V gene is TRBV11-2, the J gene TRBJ1-1, with 7 bases aligning to TRBD1. The CDR3 length is 15 residues. Germline V gene lookup returns CDR1 SGHAT and CDR2 FQNNGV. J gave up 4 bases and V 6 bases, and 11 bases lay outside the gene matches. The CDR3 here is CASSQTDRLSTEAFF. The CDR3 DNA follows: TGTGCCAGCAGTCAAACGGACAGGCTCTCCACTGAAGCTTTCTTT. Supplemented by reference TRBV11-2 and TRBJ1-1, the full variable domain reads EAGVAQSPRYKIIEKRQSVAFWCNPISGHATLYWYQQILGQGPKLLIQFQNNGVVDDSQLPKDRFSAERLKGVDSTLKIQPAKLEDSAVYLCASSQTDRLSTEAFFGQGTRLTVV.

This rearrangement joins TRBV10-1 to TRBJ2-1; 10 nucleotides line up with TRBD1. The germline CDR1 and CDR2 sequences are WNHNN and SYGVQD (reference sequence). J gave up 2 bases and V 7 bases, and 8 bases lay outside the gene matches. The CDR3 spans 16 residues. CDR3 region: CASTRPGQGTYNEQFF. The CDR3 region has the DNA TGCGCCAGCACCCGACCGGGACAGGGGACCTACAATGAGCAGTTCTTC.

CDR3 in amino acids: CASSYQGNYEQYF. The CDR3 DNA is TGTGCCAGCAGTTACCAGGGTAACTACGAGCAGTACTTC. The chain combines TRBV6-6 with TRBJ2-7; D may be TRBD1 (5 bases). With 2 bases removed from V and 3 bases from J, the gap between germline ends came to 8 bases. CDR1 is MNHNY and CDR2 is SVGAGI in the germline V gene (reference sequence). The CDR3 contains 13 residues.

The CDR3 region has the DNA TGTGCCAGCAGTGAACAACGGTACGAGCAGTACTTC. Protein: CASSEQRYEQYF. The V call is TRBV2, the J call TRBJ2-7; D is uncertain. With 2 bases removed from V and 4 bases from J, the gap between germline ends came to 6 bases. This CDR3 has 12 amino acids. Germline values: CDR1 SNHLY, CDR2 FYNNEI.

J is TRBJ2-5 and V is TRBV29-1, with 7 bases aligning to TRBD1. The CDR3 runs to 15 residues. With V trimmed by 0 bases and J by 1 base, 5 bases remained unmatched. Germline CDR1 is SQVTM and CDR2 is ANQGSEA. Here the CDR3 DNA reads TGCAGCGTTGAAGATCAGAGGGGGCGCCAAGAGACCCAGTACTTC. Encoded protein: CSVEDQRGRQETQYF.

The chain carries TRBV15 and TRBJ2-7; D is ambiguous. The CDR3 length is 13 residues. Looked up from germline, CDR1 is LNHNV and CDR2 is YYDKDF (reference sequence). Trimming took off 0 bases at V and 6 bases at J, with 9 bases between the two ends. CDR3: CATSREGGPEQYF. CDR3 coding DNA: TGTGCCACCAGCAGAGAAGGTGGGCCCGAGCAGTACTTC.

This clone was seen a few times. The DNA of the CDR3 is TGTGCCAGCAGTTCCGGGACTGTGCAGCCCCAGCATTTT. Encoded protein: CASSSGTVQPQHF. The chain carries TRBV7-8 and TRBJ1-5, with D perhaps TRBD1 (5 bases). CDR3 length equals 13 residues. The V and J ends lost 6 bases and 7 bases respectively, with 13 bases between them. Germline CDR1 reads SGHVS; CDR2 reads FQNEAQ. Combining the CDR3 with reference TRBV7-8 and TRBJ1-5 gives the whole variable domain GAGVSQSPRYKVAKRGQDVALRCDPISGHVSLFWYQQALGQGPEFLTYFQNEAQLDKSGLPSDRFFAERPEGSVSTLKIQRTQQEDSAVYLCASSSGTVQPQHFGDGTRLSIL.